This T cell receptor beta chain was recovered during a study of blood T cell repertoires in COVID-19 (dated by TCRdb to 2018 to 2021). Describing the broader study: Samples covering the acute and convalescent phases of COVID-19 were provided by collaborators in the United States, Italy and Spain. The material from the prospective study consisted of cDNA or gDNA derived from T cells, B-cell-depleted T cells, or PBMCs. The dataset comprised deeply sampled blood TCRbeta repertoires from subjects exposed to, actively infected with, or recovered from COVID-19. The repertoires were released in a freely available public database intended as a resource for research on the immune response to SARS-CoV-2. Samples were obtained from the ongoing ImmuneRACE study (first 160 participants) and from about 1,300 subjects provided by 6 global collaborators. Nearly every sample came with metadata listing a de-identified subject ID, COVID-19 status, age in years and sex. Where HLA class I and class II types were available, the types were taken from metadata supplied by the sample provider, not from assay-based typing.

Paper-wide results and their limitations: How much clinical and demographic metadata was included differed by source and by participant, and the metadata was provided uncurated.

At one collaborating source in Seattle, patients were enrolled during active infection and were followed longitudinally through the course of disease. Each collaborating institution followed its own protocols to collect whole blood in K2EDTA tubes. For TCRbeta analysis, collaborator samples were shipped as frozen whole blood, as isolated PBMCs, or as DNA extracted from either sample type. There are 14 amino acids in the CDR3, from cysteine to phenylalanine inclusive. The read is trimmed to its CDR3 DNA, 42 bases read in frame from base 1. Cut back by 1 base and 0 bases, the V and J ends lie 7 bases apart. CDR1 and CDR2 were assigned from the germline V gene (reference sequence) as MNHEY and SMNVEV. This clone was picked up a small number of times. The antigen it binds to is not known. Qualities for individual bases were not recorded, and no much larger clone is one base off. TCRbeta CDR3 regions were amplified from genomic DNA by means of the immunoSEQ Assay, a bias-controlled multiplex PCR. For the original study's pipeline: The number of nucleated cells in each sample was estimated by amplification of reference gene primers within the assay. Sequence reads were collapsed and filtered to measure the absolute abundance of every unique TCRbeta CDR3 rearrangement. For each sample, productive Simpson clonality was calculated as the square root of Simpson's diversity index over productive rearrangements. TCRdb obtained this table from immuneACCESS and retained in-frame rearrangements with V and J assigned. These tables miss some clones; where compared with another copy, unresolved V genes account for less than half of the shortfall, and the remainder is unexplained. That table is the source of V, J and clone size, and D and trimming were worked out from the DNA. The sample includes some 130,000 clones, with 90% observed a single time. Of the sample, approximately 5% is held by the ten largest clones.

The clonotype comes from a man in his 60s with COVID-19, enrolled during active disease. Sequences were obtained from peripheral blood. This chain is built from TRBV27 and TRBJ2-7, with the D gene not clear enough to name. CDR3 region: CASSLFWSSYEQYF. The DNA sequence reads TGTGCCAGCAGTTTATTCTGGAGCTCCTACGAGCAGTACTTC.